The 14 T cell receptor beta chains below all came from one sample that was sequenced in a study of cytomegalovirus exposure and HLA in healthy donors. With 60 Vbeta and 13 Jbeta primers, the PCR was carried out. Clones were read by immunoSEQ multiplex PCR, and TCRdb kept only the in-frame ones, dropping some. The sample carries 100,000 or so clones, over 70% recorded once. The sample comprised PBMCs. These receptors came from a woman aged 40 to 50 in good health and CMV-seronegative.

The rearrangement links TRBV5-1 to TRBJ1-6; possible D gene TRBD1, 6 bases. The CDR3 is 13 amino acids. V dropped 4 bases and J dropped 7 bases, with 9 bases sitting between them. Looked up from germline, CDR1 is SGHRS and CDR2 is YFSETQ. Here the CDR3 DNA reads TGCGCCAGCAGCCTAGGACAGAATTCACCCCTCCACTTT. It codes for CASSLGQNSPLHF.

The J gene is TRBJ1-2, the V gene TRBV11-2, with D perhaps matching TRBD1 (6 bases). The CDR3 has 13 amino acids. V dropped 0 bases and J dropped 7 bases, with 9 bases sitting between them. Germline lookup yields CDR1 SGHAT and CDR2 FQNNGV. CDR3 loop: CASSLEYRAGYTF. The CDR3 DNA reads as TGTGCCAGCAGCTTAGAATACAGGGCTGGCTACACCTTC.

The rearrangement links TRBV10-3 to TRBJ1-1; a possible D gene is TRBD1 (6 bases). Germline CDR1 is ENHRY and CDR2 is SYGVKD. The CDR3 extends over 13 amino acids. V lost 6 bases to trimming and J lost 1 base, with 9 bases between them. Here the CDR3 DNA reads TGTGCCATCAGGGGGGCCACGAACACTGAAGCTTTCTTT. This encodes CAIRGATNTEAFF.

The chain joins TRBV5-1 to TRBJ1-3, with 7 bases fitting TRBD1. V trimming: 0 bases; J trimming: 3 bases; junction bases outside the gene matches: 6. The CDR3 consists of 16 residues. Germline V gene data show CDR1 as SGHRS and CDR2 as YFSETQ. DNA for the CDR3: TGCGCCAGCAGCTTGGGAGGGGGCGCGGGTGGAAACACCATATATTTT. Protein product: CASSLGGGAGGNTIYF. Full variable domain (remainder filled in from reference TRBV5-1 and TRBJ1-3): KAGVTQTPRYLIKTRGQQVTLSCSPISGHRSVSWYQQTPGQGLQFLFEYFSETQRNKGNFPGRFSGRQFSNSRSEMNVSTLELGDSALYLCASSLGGGAGGNTIYFGEGSWLTVV.

The V gene is TRBV5-6, the J gene TRBJ2-5; 10 bases agree with TRBD2. Per germline, CDR1 SGHDT and CDR2 YYEEEE. The CDR3 loop spans 15 amino acids. The junction had 3 bases not matched to a gene; V was cut back by 2 bases and J by 2 bases. In DNA, the CDR3 is TGTGCCAGCAGCTTCGGACTAGCGGATCAAGAGACCCAGTACTTC. Protein sequence: CASSFGLADQETQYF.

This clone appeared a few times. The chain uses TRBV5-1 and TRBJ1-3, with TRBD1 matching over 8 bases. CDR3 size: 14 residues. Germline V gene sequence: CDR1 SGHRS, CDR2 YFSETQ. The trim removed 0 bases at V and 6 bases at J, leaving 2 bases unmatched. The chain's CDR3 is CASSLGTGLNTIYF. The CDR3, as DNA: TGCGCCAGCAGCTTGGGGACAGGGCTAAACACCATATATTTT.

The CDR3 is CASRRTSGGFLDTQYF. CDR3 coding DNA: TGTGCCAGTAGAAGAACTAGCGGGGGTTTCCTAGATACGCAGTATTTT. The rearrangement joins TRBV19 to TRBJ2-3, with 11 bases aligning to TRBD2. The CDR3 is 16 residues long. Germline V gene lookup returns CDR1 LNHDA and CDR2 SQIVND (reference sequence). With 6 bases clipped from V and 5 bases from J, the junction kept 10 bases outside the gene matches.

This rearrangement joins TRBV5-1 to TRBJ2-3; D not resolved. V was clipped by 4 bases and J by 4 bases, with 7 bases between them. Germline V gene lookup returns CDR1 SGHRS and CDR2 YFSETQ. CDR3 length equals 12 residues. The CDR3 is CASSPGPDTQYF. In nucleotides, the CDR3 is TGCGCCAGCAGCCCTGGCCCAGATACGCAGTATTTT.

The chain joins TRBV28 to TRBJ1-1; a possible D gene is TRBD1 (5 bases). V lost 5 bases to trimming and J lost 14 bases, with 24 bases between them. Germline CDR1 and CDR2: MDHEN and SYDVKM. This CDR3 is built from 14 residues. The CDR3 DNA is TGTGCCAGCAGTCAAATGGGGCATGGGAGGTATTGGTTCTTT. This codes for CASSQMGHGRYWFF.

The rearrangement joins TRBV5-5 to TRBJ1-5, with 7 positions matching TRBD1. Germline CDR1 is SGHKS and CDR2 is YYEKEE (reference sequence). There are 16 residues in the CDR3. With V trimmed by 5 bases and J by 1 base, 9 bases remained unmatched. As DNA, the CDR3 is TGTGCCAGCAGATTGACAGGGTCCCCGAGCAATCAGCCCCAGCATTTT. Encoded protein: CASRLTGSPSNQPQHF.

This sequence joins TRBV7-9 and TRBJ2-5; 9 bases map to TRBD1. Per germline, CDR1 SEHNR and CDR2 FQNEAQ (reference sequence). V lost 4 bases, J lost 1 base, and 4 bases stayed unmatched. The CDR3 totals 15 residues. The CDR3 DNA is TGTGCCAGCAGCTGGGACAGGGAGGGCCAAGAGACCCAGTACTTC. This encodes CASSWDREGQETQYF.

The rearrangement uses TRBV6-1 and TRBJ1-2; D is ambiguous. CDR1 MNHNS and CDR2 SASEGT come from the germline V gene. V was pared by 5 bases and J by 4 bases, with 5 bases between. The CDR3 has 11 residues. CDR3 DNA sequence: TGTGCCAGCAGTCCCAGCTATGGCTACACCTTC. Its translation: CASSPSYGYTF.

The CDR3 DNA follows: TGTGCCAGCATTAGACAGGGGGCAGGGGACACTGAAGCTTTCTTT. Translation: CASIRQGAGDTEAFF. The rearrangement joins TRBV28 to TRBJ1-1; 10 positions match TRBD1. V lost 7 bases and J lost 3; bases outside the gene matches: 8. CDR1 and CDR2 from the germline V gene are MDHEN and SYDVKM. CDR3 size: 15 residues.

The chain uses TRBV19 and TRBJ1-2; D is perhaps TRBD1 (6 bases). Germline V gene data show CDR1 as LNHDA and CDR2 as SQIVND (reference sequence). This CDR3 is built from 14 residues. V gave up 7 bases and J gave up 4 bases, with 16 bases separating them. CDR3 protein: CASTTITGIYGYTF. CDR3 bases: TGTGCCAGTACCACAATCACAGGGATCTATGGCTACACCTTC.